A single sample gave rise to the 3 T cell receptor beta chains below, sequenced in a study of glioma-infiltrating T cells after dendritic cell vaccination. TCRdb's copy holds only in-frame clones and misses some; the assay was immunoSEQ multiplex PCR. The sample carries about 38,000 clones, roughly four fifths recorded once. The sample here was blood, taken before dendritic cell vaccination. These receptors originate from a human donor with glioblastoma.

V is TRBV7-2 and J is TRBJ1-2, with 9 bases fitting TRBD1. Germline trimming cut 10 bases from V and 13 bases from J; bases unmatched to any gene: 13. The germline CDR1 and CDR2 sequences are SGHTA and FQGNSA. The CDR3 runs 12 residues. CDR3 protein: CATRTGEFDCTF. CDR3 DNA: TGTGCCACCCGGACAGGGGAATTCGATTGCACCTTC.

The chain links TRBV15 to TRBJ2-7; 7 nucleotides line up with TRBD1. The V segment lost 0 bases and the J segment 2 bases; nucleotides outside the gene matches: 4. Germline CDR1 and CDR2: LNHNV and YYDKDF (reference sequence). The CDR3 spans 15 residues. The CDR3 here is CATSRDRQGPYEQYF. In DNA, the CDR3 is TGTGCCACCAGCAGAGATAGACAGGGCCCCTACGAGCAGTACTTC.

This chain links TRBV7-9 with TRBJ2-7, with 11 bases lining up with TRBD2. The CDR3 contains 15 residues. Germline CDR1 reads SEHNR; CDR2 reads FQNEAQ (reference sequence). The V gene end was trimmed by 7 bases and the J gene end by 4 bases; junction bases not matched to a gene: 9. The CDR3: CASTTTTSGGYEQYF. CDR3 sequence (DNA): TGTGCCAGCACCACAACTACTAGCGGGGGATACGAGCAGTACTTC.